These T cell receptor beta chains were read from a single sample in a study of chemoradiotherapy in HPV16-positive cancers. Libraries were prepared by immunoSEQ multiplex PCR; TCRdb keeps only in-frame clonotypes and omits some of them. The sample records under 15,000 clones, 65% to 85% being singletons. Sampling took place from a patient who underwent chemoradiotherapy. These receptors originate from a human donor with HPV-associated anogenital cancer. The CDR3 runs from the conserved cysteine through the conserved F or W. D genes are given only for firm matches. Part of the rows lack a size; the others show once, few, many or a class for expanded clones.

clone_size d_call j_call v_call cdr3_aa cdr3_nt
. . TRBJ2-7 TRBV29-1 CSVEDRVPYEQYF TGCAGCGTTGAAGACAGAGTGCCCTACGAGCAGTACTTC
. . TRBJ2-7 TRBV11-2 CASRTSLGNEQYF TGTGCCAGCAGAACCTCGCTGGGGAACGAGCAGTACTTC
. TRBD1 TRBJ2-1 TRBV28 CASSAGTGMDNEQFF TGTGCCAGCAGTGCCGGGACAGGGATGGACAATGAGCAGTTCTTC
few TRBD1 TRBJ2-1 TRBV6-5 CASSYGTGFNEQFF TGTGCCAGCAGTTACGGGACAGGGTTCAATGAGCAGTTCTTC
. TRBD1 TRBJ1-1 TRBV2 CASMTGRTEAFF TGTGCCAGCATGACAGGGAGGACTGAAGCTTTCTTT
. TRBD1 TRBJ1-4 TRBV15 CATSSGGTGSEKLFF TGTGCCACCAGCAGTGGGGGGACAGGGAGTGAAAAACTGTTTTTT
. . TRBJ2-1 TRBV28 CASSTGLAGVEQFF TGTGCCAGCAGTACAGGGTTAGCAGGTGTGGAGCAGTTCTTC
. TRBD2 TRBJ2-3 TRBV28 CASSEGAGTGVDTQYF TGTGCCAGCAGTGAAGGAGCGGGAACGGGGGTGGATACGCAGTATTTT
. . TRBJ2-3 TRBV2 CASKGSRVADTQYF TGTGCCAGCAAGGGTTCCCGGGTCGCAGATACGCAGTATTTT
. TRBD1 TRBJ2-7 TRBV9 CASSEGQVTAEQYF TGTGCCAGCAGCGAGGGACAGGTAACGGCCGAGCAGTACTTC
. TRBD1 TRBJ2-1 TRBV27 CASNQGGAYNEQFF TGTGCCAGCAACCAAGGGGGCGCCTACAATGAGCAGTTCTTC
. . TRBJ2-7 TRBV21-1 CASSYPGQGTSEQYF TGTGCCAGCAGTTATCCGGGACAGGGAACATCCGAGCAGTACTTC
. . TRBJ2-7 TRBV7-9 CASSSHGGLVHEQYF TGTGCCAGCAGCTCCCACGGGGGGCTGGTCCACGAGCAGTACTTC
. . TRBJ2-7 TRBV2 CASSPGQGGYEQYF TGTGCCAGCAGTCCCGGGCAGGGGGGTTACGAGCAGTACTTC
. TRBD1 TRBJ2-5 TRBV30 CACRQGGETQYF TGTGCCTGCCGACAGGGTGGAGAGACCCAGTACTTC
. . TRBJ2-7 TRBV27 CASSLRAIPYEQYF TGTGCCAGCAGTTTAAGGGCCATACCCTACGAGCAGTACTTC
. . TRBJ1-4 TRBV15 CATSRDPAAAEKLFF TGTGCCACCAGCAGAGATCCCGCCGCGGCGGAAAAACTGTTTTTT
. . TRBJ2-7 TRBV9 CASSAHSSSYEQYF TGTGCCAGCAGCGCCCACTCGAGCTCCTACGAGCAGTACTTC
. . TRBJ2-1 TRBV4-3 CASSQVVGVSEQFF TGCGCCAGCAGCCAAGTGGTGGGAGTTAGTGAGCAGTTCTTC
. TRBD2 TRBJ2-7 TRBV4-3 CASSQDAGGTYEQYF TGCGCCAGCAGCCAAGACGCGGGAGGAACCTACGAGCAGTACTTC
medium-sized TRBD2 TRBJ2-1 TRBV6-6 CASSRGESNEQFF TGTGCCAGCAGTCGGGGGGAGAGCAATGAGCAGTTCTTC
. . TRBJ2-1 TRBV7-9 CASLRGGSYNEQFF TGTGCCAGTCTAAGGGGGGGCTCCTACAATGAGCAGTTCTTC
once . TRBJ1-5 TRBV7-8 CASSLRARGYNQPQHF TGTGCCAGCAGCTTAAGGGCCAGGGGATACAATCAGCCCCAGCATTTT
. TRBD1 TRBJ1-2 TRBV30 CASQRKNFGTVYGYTF TGTGCCTCGCAAAGAAAAAACTTCGGGACAGTCTATGGCTACACCTTC
. . TRBJ1-1 TRBV4-1 CASSQGRGRGTEAFF TGCGCCAGCAGCCAAGGGCGGGGCCGAGGGACTGAAGCTTTCTTT
. . TRBJ2-1 TRBV30 CAWAPLGASYNEQFF TGTGCCTGGGCGCCCCTGGGGGCGTCCTACAATGAGCAGTTCTTC
few . TRBJ2-6 TRBV28 CASERGYGANVLTF TGTGCCAGCGAGAGGGGATATGGGGCCAACGTCCTGACTTTC
. TRBD1 TRBJ1-2 TRBV18 CASSPLGTGANYGYTF TGTGCCAGCTCACCACTCGGGACAGGAGCTAACTATGGCTACACCTTC
. . TRBJ1-2 TRBV4-1 CASSQMLSTEVYGYTF TGCGCCAGCAGCCAAATGCTCTCGACAGAGGTCTATGGCTACACCTTC
. TRBD1 TRBJ1-2 TRBV28 CASSSTGVNGYTF TGTGCCAGCAGTTCAACAGGGGTTAATGGCTACACCTTC
. TRBD2 TRBJ2-3 TRBV10-3 CAIRGLAGGVSTDTQYF TGTGCCATCAGGGGGCTAGCGGGAGGTGTGAGCACAGATACGCAGTATTTT
. . TRBJ2-1 TRBV11-2 CASSFGGGSWFYNEQFF TGTGCCAGCAGCTTTGGGGGCGGGAGCTGGTTCTACAATGAGCAGTTCTTC
. . TRBJ1-5 TRBV28 CATGGVGRNQPQHF TGTGCCACCGGAGGGGTGGGACGCAATCAGCCCCAGCATTTT
. . TRBJ2-3 TRBV14 CASSQDLSGQADTQYF TGTGCCAGCAGCCAAGATCTGTCAGGGCAGGCAGATACGCAGTATTTT
. . TRBJ2-1 TRBV5-4 CASSLKGVNSYNEQFF TGTGCCAGCAGCTTAAAGGGAGTGAATTCCTACAATGAGCAGTTCTTC
. TRBD2 TRBJ2-7 TRBV19 CASSREDGTSGYEQYF TGTGCCAGTAGTAGAGAAGACGGGACTAGCGGCTACGAGCAGTACTTC
. . TRBJ1-2 TRBV5-4 CASSFPDSYGYTF TGTGCCAGCAGCTTCCCGGACAGCTATGGCTACACCTTC
few . TRBJ2-7 TRBV4-1 CASSQEIGYGSYEQYF TGCGCCAGCAGCCAAGAAATCGGGTACGGCTCCTACGAGCAGTACTTC
. . TRBJ2-7 TRBV7-6 CASSLASNSYEQYF TGTGCCAGCAGCTTAGCGAGCAATTCCTACGAGCAGTACTTC
. . TRBJ1-1 TRBV5-5 CASSPEAQVETEAFF TGTGCCAGCAGCCCTGAGGCACAGGTCGAAACTGAAGCTTTCTTT
. TRBD1 TRBJ2-7 TRBV6-6 CASLRSGTGFYEQYF TGTGCCAGCTTGAGGAGTGGGACAGGGTTCTACGAGCAGTACTTC
few . TRBJ1-5 TRBV2 CASGVSNQPQHF TGTGCCAGCGGGGTTAGCAATCAGCCCCAGCATTTT
. . TRBJ1-1 TRBV28 CASTVGGGAGTEAFF TGTGCCAGCACCGTAGGGGGGGGCGCGGGGACTGAAGCTTTCTTT
. TRBD1 TRBJ2-7 TRBV28 CASSLALLTGTSYEQYF TGTGCCAGCAGTTTAGCCTTGTTGACAGGGACCTCCTACGAGCAGTACTTC
few TRBD1 TRBJ1-2 TRBV28 CASSGQGRGYTF TGTGCCAGCAGTGGACAGGGTAGGGGCTACACCTTC
. . TRBJ1-2 TRBV2 CASRGLKQVGYTF TGTGCCAGCAGGGGATTAAAACAGGTTGGCTACACCTTC
few TRBD2 TRBJ2-1 TRBV4-3 CASSRRGLASRNEQFF TGCGCCAGCAGTAGAAGAGGACTAGCATCCAGGAATGAGCAGTTCTTC
. . TRBJ2-1 TRBV5-1 CASSLAGQGSNEQFF TGCGCCAGCAGCTTGGCCGGCCAGGGTAGCAATGAGCAGTTCTTC
. TRBD2 TRBJ2-1 TRBV6-4 CASSDVVTSGRDEQFF TGTGCCAGCAGTGACGTGGTAACTAGCGGGAGGGATGAGCAGTTCTTC
. . TRBJ2-5 TRBV29-1 CSGVLKGETQYF TGCAGCGGGGTCCTTAAGGGGGAGACCCAGTACTTC
. . TRBJ2-1 TRBV28 CASSLPLLANSYNEQFF TGTGCCAGCAGTTTACCCCTCCTAGCCAACTCCTACAATGAGCAGTTCTTC